This TCR beta chain originates from a study of blood T cell repertoires in COVID-19. Looking at the study overall: Specimens from acute and convalescent COVID-19 originated in the United States, Italy and Spain. Sources were T cells, B-cell-depleted T cells, or PBMCs; the material itself was cDNA or gDNA.

V gave up 6 bases and J gave up 7 bases; unmatched junction bases: 11. CDR3 length: 15 amino acids. The germline gives CDR1 MNHEY, CDR2 SVGEGT. In the study's own analysis: Cell counts per sample came from amplifying reference gene primers. The repertoire was sequenced with immunoSEQ multiplex PCR; TCRdb's copy has only in-frame clones and lacks some. That table is the source of V, J and clone size, and D and trimming were worked out from the DNA. Found here are 280,000 or so clones, around 87% of them singletons; the top ten hold roughly 1.9%. The receptor was derived from a woman aged 25 to 39 who had recovered from COVID-19. Sequencing used peripheral blood. The chain joins TRBV6-2 or TRBV6-3 to TRBJ2-1; TRBD2 matches 8 bases. The CDR3 nucleotides read TGTGCCAGCAGCCCAATTTCGGGACTAGAGAATGAGCAGTTCTTC. It translates to CASSPISGLENEQFF.